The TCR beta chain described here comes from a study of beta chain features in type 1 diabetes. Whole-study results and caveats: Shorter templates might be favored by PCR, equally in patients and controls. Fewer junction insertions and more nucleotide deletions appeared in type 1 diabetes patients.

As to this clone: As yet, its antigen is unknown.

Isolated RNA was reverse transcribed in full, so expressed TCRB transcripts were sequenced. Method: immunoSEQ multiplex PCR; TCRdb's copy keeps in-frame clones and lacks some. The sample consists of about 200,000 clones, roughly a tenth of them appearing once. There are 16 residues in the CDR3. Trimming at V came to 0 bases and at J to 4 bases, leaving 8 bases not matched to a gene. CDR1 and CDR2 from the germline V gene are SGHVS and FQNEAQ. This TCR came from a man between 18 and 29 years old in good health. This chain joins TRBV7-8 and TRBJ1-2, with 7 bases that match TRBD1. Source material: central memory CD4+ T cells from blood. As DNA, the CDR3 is TGTGCCAGCAGCTTAGCAGTGGACAGGACGGGCTATGGCTACACCTTC. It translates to CASSLAVDRTGYGYTF.